The rows below give T cell receptor beta chains drawn from one sample of a study of monozygotic twins with inflammatory bowel disease. Reprocessing the 5' RACE reads, TCRdb reports a single entry for every CDR3 protein and omits DNA. The sample table sets out some 440,000 distinct CDR3 sequences. Sequenced input: blood. These TCRs come from a human donor with ulcerative colitis or Crohn's disease, or a healthy co-twin of an affected twin (not recorded which). Each CDR3 is given with its conserved first and last residue.

j_call v_call cdr3_aa
TRBJ1-6 TRBV25-1 CASSEGGQGSPLHF
TRBJ2-1 TRBV4-3 CASSPVGSTGNEQFF
TRBJ1-1 TRBV19 CASSISRMGNTEAFF
TRBJ2-7 TRBV10-3 CAISEREMGEQYF
TRBJ2-1 TRBV7-2 CASSQSRGNEQFF
TRBJ2-3 TRBV7-2 CASSFVVSGTDTQYF
TRBJ2-7 TRBV5-6 CASSFPTSGEPYEQYF
TRBJ2-1 TRBV12-3/TRBV12-4 CASSFMGGVPYNEQFF
TRBJ1-1 TRBV28 CASSLSWVTEAFF
TRBJ2-3 TRBV11-2 CASSLDPPGRGASDTQYF
TRBJ2-2 TRBV4-1 CASSGQPNTGELFF
TRBJ1-5 TRBV4-1 CASSQNPSGGGRQPQHF
TRBJ1-1 TRBV18 CASSPQDIMNTEAFF
TRBJ2-1 TRBV20-1 CSAPGTSGSHEQFF
TRBJ2-3 TRBV20-1 CSAPAQGGNTDTQYF
TRBJ2-3 TRBV7-9 CAGTSRTDTQYF
TRBJ2-3 TRBV18 CASSPRLGGTGDTQYF